This T cell receptor (beta chain) was recovered during a study of identifying expanded T cells in peripheral blood. This CDR3 contains 17 residues. V was pared by 3 bases and J by 0 bases, with 9 bases of the junction left unmatched. In germline, CDR1 is MGHDK, CDR2 SYGVNS. The table came from immunoSEQ multiplex PCR; TCRdb's copy has only in-frame clones and leaves some out. Seen here are some 95,000 clones, around 86% observed once, and the top ten hold over 5%. Material: blood. This rearrangement joins TRBV25-1 to TRBJ1-1; 8 nucleotides align to TRBD1. The sequence was obtained from a person aged 18 to 75 in good health. CDR3 protein: CASSDLGRGQVNTEAFF. The CDR3 DNA is TGTGCCAGCAGTGATCTGGGTCGGGGACAGGTGAACACTGAAGCTTTCTTT.